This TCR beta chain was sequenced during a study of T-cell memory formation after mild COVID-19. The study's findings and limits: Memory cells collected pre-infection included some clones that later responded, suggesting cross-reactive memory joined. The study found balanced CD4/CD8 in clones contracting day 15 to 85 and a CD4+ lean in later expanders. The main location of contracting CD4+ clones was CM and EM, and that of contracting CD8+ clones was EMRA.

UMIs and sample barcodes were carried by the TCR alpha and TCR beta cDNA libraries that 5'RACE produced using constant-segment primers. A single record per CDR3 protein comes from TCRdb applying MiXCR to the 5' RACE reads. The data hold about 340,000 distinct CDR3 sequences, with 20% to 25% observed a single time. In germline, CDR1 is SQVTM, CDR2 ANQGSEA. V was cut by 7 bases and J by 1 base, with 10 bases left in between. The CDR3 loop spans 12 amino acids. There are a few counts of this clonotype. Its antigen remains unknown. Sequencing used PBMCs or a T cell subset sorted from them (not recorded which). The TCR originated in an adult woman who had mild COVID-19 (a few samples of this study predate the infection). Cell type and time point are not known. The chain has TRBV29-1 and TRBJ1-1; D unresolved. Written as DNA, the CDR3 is TGCAGCGCCGCACACAGGAACACTGAAGCTTTCTTT. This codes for CSAAHRNTEAFF.